Included here is one T cell receptor (beta chain) sequence, with context. The sample belongs to a study of shared clonotypes between healthy human individuals. The CD4+ fraction was divided into a CD45RA+ naive subset and a CD45RA-negative memory subset. Profiling relied on immunoSEQ multiplex PCR, and the TCRdb table lists in-frame clones only, not all of them. The sample lists 850,000 to 1,100,000 clones, approximately 80% occurring once. This CDR3 spans 20 amino acids. The germline CDR1 and CDR2 sequences are SGHVS and FQNEAQ. The V and J ends lost 5 bases and 3 bases respectively, with 32 bases between them.

The rearrangement links TRBV7-8 to TRBJ2-7; TRBD2 is a possible D gene (6 bases). Sequenced: memory CD4+ T cells from PBMCs. As to subset: CD45RA-negative fraction. The TCR originated in a man aged 18 to 29 in good health. Some clones in this sample may be carry-over from other donors' samples. The CDR3 loop reads CASSPGSGRGPRLGIYEQYF. In DNA form, the CDR3 reads TGTGCCAGCAGCCCGGGCTCAGGGCGGGGTCCACGGTTGGGGATCTACGAGCAGTACTTC. Combining the CDR3 with reference TRBV7-8 and TRBJ2-7 gives the whole variable domain GAGVSQSPRYKVAKRGQDVALRCDPISGHVSLFWYQQALGQGPEFLTYFQNEAQLDKSGLPSDRFFAERPEGSVSTLKIQRTQQEDSAVYLCASSPGSGRGPRLGIYEQYFGPGTRLTVT.